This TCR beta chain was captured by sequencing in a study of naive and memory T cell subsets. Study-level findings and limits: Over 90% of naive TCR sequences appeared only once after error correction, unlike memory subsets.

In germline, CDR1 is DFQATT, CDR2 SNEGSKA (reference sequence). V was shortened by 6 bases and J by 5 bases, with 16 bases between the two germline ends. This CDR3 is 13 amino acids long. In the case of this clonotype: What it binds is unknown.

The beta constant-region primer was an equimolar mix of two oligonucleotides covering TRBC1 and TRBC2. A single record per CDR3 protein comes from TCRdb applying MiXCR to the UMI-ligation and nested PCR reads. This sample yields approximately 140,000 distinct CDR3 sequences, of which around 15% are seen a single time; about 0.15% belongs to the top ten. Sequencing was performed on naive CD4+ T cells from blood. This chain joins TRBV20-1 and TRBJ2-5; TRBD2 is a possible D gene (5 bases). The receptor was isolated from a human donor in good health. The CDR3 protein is CSARPLRRETQYF. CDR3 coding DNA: TGCAGTGCCCGACCCCTACGGAGGGAGACCCAGTACTTC.